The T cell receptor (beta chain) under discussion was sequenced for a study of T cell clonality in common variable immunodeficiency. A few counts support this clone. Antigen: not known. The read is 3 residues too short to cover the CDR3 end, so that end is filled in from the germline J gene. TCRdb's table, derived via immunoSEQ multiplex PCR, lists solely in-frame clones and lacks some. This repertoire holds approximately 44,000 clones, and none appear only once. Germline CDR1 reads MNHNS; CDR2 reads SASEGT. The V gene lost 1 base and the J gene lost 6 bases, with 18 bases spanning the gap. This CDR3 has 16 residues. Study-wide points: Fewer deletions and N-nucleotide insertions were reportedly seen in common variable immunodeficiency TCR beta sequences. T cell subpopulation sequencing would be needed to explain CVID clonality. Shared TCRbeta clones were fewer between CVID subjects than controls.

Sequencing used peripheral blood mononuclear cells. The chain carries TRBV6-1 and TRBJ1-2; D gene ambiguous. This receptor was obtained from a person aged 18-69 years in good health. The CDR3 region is CASSEEVLKPADGYTF. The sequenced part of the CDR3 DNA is TGTGCCAGCAGTGAAGAGGTACTCAAACCGGCGGATGGC.